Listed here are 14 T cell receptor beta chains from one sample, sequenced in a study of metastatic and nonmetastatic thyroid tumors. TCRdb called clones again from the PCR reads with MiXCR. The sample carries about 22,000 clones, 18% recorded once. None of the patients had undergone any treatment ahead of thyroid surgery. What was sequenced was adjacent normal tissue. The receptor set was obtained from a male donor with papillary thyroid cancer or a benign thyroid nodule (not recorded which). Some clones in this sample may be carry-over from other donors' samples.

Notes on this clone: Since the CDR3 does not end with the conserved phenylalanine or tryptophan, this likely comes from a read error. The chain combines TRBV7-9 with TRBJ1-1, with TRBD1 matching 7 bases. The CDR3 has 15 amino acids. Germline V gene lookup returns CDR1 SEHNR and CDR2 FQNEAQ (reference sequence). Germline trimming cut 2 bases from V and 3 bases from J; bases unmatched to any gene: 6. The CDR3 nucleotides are TGTGCCAGCAGCTTACCAGGGGGGTCGGACACTGAAGCTTTCTGT. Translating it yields CASSLPGGSDTEAFC.

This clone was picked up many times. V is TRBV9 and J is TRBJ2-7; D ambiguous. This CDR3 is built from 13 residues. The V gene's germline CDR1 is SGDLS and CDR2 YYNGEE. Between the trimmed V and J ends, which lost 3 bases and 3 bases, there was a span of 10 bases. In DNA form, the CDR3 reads TGTGCCAGCAGCGCGGACGGAATCTACGAGCAGTACTTC. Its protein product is CASSADGIYEQYF.

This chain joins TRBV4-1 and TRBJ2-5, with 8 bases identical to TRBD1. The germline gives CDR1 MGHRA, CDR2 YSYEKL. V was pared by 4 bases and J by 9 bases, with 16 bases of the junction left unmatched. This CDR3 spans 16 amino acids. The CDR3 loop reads CASSRYPGQEDGAQYF. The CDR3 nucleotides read TGCGCCAGCAGCCGATATCCGGGACAGGAAGATGGGGCCCAGTACTTC.

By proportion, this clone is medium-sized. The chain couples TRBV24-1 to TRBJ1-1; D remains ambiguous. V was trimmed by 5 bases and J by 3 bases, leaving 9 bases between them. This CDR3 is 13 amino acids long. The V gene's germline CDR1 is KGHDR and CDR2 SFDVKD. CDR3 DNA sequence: TGTGCCACCAGTGCGGGCGAGGACACTGAAGCTTTCTTT. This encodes CATSAGEDTEAFF.

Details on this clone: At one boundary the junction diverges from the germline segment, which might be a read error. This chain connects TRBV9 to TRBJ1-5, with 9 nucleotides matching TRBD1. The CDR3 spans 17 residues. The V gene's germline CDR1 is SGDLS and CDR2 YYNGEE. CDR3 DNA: TGTGCCAGCAGCCCCGGACAGGGGCACGGTAGCAAGCAGCCCCAGCATTTT. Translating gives CASSPGQGHGSKQPQHF.

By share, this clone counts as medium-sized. The CDR3 DNA is TGTGCCAGCAGTGGGAAGGGGGTGGGGGAGCAGTACTTC. As protein: CASSGKGVGEQYF. The chain employs TRBV2 and TRBJ2-7; D might be TRBD1 (6 bases). The V end was cut by 4 bases, the J end by 7 bases, with 14 bases between. This CDR3 region has 13 residues. Looked up from germline, CDR1 is SNHLY and CDR2 is FYNNEI.

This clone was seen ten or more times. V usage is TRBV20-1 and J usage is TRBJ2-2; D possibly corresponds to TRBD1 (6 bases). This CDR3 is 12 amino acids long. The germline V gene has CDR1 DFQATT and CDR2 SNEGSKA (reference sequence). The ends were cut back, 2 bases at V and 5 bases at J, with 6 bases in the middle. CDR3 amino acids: CSARQGTGELFF. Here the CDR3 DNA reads TGCAGTGCTAGACAGGGGACCGGGGAGCTGTTTTTT.

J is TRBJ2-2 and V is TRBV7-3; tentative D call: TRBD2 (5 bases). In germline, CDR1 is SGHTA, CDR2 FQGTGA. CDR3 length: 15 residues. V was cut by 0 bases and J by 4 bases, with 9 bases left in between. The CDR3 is CASSLTGSFTGELFF. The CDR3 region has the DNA TGTGCCAGCAGCTTAACAGGGAGCTTCACCGGGGAGCTGTTTTTT.

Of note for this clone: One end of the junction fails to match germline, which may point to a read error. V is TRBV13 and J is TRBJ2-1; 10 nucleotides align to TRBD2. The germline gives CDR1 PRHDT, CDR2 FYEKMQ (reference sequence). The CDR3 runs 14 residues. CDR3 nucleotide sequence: TGCGCCAACAGCCAGCGGGGGGGCTACAATGAGCAGTTCTTC. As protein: CANSQRGGYNEQFF. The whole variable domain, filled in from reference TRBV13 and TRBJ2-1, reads AAGVIQSPRHLIKEKRETATLKCYPIPRHDTVYWYQQGPGQDPQFLISFYEKMQSDKGSIPDRFSAQQFSDYHSELNMSSLELGDSALYFCANSQRGGYNEQFFGPGTRLTVL.

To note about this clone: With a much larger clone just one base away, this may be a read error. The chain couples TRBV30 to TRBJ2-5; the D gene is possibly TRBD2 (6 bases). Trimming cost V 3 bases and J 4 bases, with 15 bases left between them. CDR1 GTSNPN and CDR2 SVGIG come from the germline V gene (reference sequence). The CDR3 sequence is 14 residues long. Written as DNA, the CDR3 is TGTGCCTGGAGGGCTAGCGTGATACGAGAGACCCAGTACTTC. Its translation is CAWRASVIRETQYF.

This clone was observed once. The CDR3 DNA follows: TGTGCCAGCAGCCGTAGCGGACAGCTAAATAAGCCCCAGCATTTT. Its translation is CASSRSGQLNKPQHF. The rearrangement joins TRBV28 to TRBJ1-5, with a possible D match to TRBD1 (6 bases). Germline-derived CDR1 and CDR2 are MDHEN and SYDVKM. Trimming shortened V by 6 bases and J by 8 bases, and 20 bases separated the two germline ends. The CDR3 covers 15 residues.

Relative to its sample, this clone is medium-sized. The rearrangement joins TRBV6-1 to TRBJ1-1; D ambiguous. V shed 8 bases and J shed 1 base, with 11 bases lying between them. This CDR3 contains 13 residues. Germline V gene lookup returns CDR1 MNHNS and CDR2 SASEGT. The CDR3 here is CASGPRANTEAFF. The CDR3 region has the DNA TGTGCCAGCGGCCCACGGGCGAACACTGAAGCTTTCTTT.

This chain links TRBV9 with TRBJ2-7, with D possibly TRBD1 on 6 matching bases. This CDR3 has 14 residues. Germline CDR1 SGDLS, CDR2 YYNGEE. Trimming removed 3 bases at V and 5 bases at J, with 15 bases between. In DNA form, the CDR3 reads TGTGCCAGCAGCGCCGGGGTGGGACACGACGAGCAGTACTTC. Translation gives CASSAGVGHDEQYF.

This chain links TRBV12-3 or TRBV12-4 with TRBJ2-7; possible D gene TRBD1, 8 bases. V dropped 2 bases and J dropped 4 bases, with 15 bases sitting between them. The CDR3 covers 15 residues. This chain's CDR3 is CASSLNRGGEYEQYF. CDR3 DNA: TGTGCCAGCAGTTTAAACAGGGGGGGGGAGTACGAGCAGTACTTC.